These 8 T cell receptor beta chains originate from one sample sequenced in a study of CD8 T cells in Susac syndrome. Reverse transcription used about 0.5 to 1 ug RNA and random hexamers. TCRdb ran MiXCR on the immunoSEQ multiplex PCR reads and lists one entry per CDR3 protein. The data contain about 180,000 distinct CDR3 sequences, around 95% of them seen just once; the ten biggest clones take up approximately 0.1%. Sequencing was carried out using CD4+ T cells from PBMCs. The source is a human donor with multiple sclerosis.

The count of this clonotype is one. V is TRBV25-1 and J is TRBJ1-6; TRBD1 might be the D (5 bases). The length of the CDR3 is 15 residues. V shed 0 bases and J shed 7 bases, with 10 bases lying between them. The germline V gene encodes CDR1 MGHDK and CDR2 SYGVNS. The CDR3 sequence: CASSEYGGVNSPLHF. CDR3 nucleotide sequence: TGTGCCAGCAGTGAATATGGGGGGGTGAATTCACCCCTCCACTTT. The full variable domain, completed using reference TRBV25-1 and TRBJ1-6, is EADIYQTPRYLVIGTGKKITLECSQTMGHDKMYWYQQDPGMELHLIHYSYGVNSTEKGDLSSESTVSRIRTEHFPLTLESARPSHTSQYLCASSEYGGVNSPLHFGNGTRLTVT.

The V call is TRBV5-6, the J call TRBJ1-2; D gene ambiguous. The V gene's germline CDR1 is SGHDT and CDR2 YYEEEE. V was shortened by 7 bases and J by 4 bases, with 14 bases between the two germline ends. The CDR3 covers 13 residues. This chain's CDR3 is CASAVGQSYGYTF. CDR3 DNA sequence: TGTGCCAGCGCCGTCGGTCAATCCTATGGCTACACCTTC.

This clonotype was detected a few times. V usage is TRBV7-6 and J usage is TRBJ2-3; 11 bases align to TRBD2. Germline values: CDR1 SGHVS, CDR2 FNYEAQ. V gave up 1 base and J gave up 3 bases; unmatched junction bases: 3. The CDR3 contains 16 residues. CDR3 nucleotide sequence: TGTGCCAGCAGCTTAGGTTCTAGCGGGGGGACAGATACGCAGTATTTT. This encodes CASSLGSSGGTDTQYF.

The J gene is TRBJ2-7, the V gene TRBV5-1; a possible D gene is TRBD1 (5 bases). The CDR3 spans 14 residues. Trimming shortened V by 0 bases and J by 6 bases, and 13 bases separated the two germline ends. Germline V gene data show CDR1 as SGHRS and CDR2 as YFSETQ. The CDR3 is CASSLDPGSGEQYF. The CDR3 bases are TGCGCCAGCAGCTTGGATCCAGGGTCGGGCGAGCAGTACTTC.

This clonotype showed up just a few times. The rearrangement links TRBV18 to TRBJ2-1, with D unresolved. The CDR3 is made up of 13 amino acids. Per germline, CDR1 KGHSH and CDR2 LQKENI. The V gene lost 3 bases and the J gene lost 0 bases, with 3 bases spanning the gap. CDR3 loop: CASSPSSYNEQFF. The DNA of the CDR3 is TGTGCCAGCTCACCCAGCTCCTACAATGAGCAGTTCTTC.

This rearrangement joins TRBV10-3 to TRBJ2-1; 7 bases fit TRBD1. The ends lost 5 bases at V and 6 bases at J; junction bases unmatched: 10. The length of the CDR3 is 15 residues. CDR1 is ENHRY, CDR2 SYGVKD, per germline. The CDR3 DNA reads TGTGCCATCAGTCGAGACAGGGTTCGGCTCAATGAGCAGTTCTTC. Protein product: CAISRDRVRLNEQFF.

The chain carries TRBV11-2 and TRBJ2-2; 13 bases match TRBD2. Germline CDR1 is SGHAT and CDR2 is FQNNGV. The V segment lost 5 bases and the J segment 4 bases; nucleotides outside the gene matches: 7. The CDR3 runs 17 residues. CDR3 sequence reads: CASSRTSGGPGTGELFF. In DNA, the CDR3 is TGTGCCAGCAGCAGGACTAGCGGGGGCCCCGGCACCGGGGAGCTGTTTTTT.

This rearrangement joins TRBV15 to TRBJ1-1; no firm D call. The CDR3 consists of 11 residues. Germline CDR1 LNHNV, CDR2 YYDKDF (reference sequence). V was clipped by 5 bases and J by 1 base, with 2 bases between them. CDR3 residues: CATSQNTEAFF. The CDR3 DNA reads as TGTGCCACCAGCCAGAACACTGAAGCTTTCTTT. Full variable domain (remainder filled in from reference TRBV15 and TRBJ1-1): DAMVIQNPRYQVTQFGKPVTLSCSQTLNHNVMYWYQQKSSQAPKLLFHYYDKDFNNEADTPDNFQSRRPNTSFCFLDIRSPGLGDTAMYLCATSQNTEAFFGQGTRLTVV.